The T cell receptor beta chain described here comes from a study of T cells in Graves' hyperthyroidism and ophthalmopathy. Amplified TCR beta CDR3 regions derived from RNA transcripts. Primed by the HTBI set, a first-round RT-PCR was run on the TCR CDR3. TCRdb redid the calling of the multiplex PCR reads with MiXCR, one entry per CDR3 protein. The repertoire consists of 600,000 to 850,000 distinct CDR3 sequences, with around 20% occurring once and the leading ten covering over 15%. This CDR3 is 13 amino acids long. CDR1 and CDR2 from the germline V gene are SQVTM and ANQGSEA. V shed 3 bases and J shed 2 bases, with 10 bases lying between them. This clonotype was counted between two and nine times.

Sequenced input: blood. The chain recombines TRBV29-1 with TRBJ2-5; D is unclear. The receptor was isolated from a woman between 45 and 65 years old with Graves' hyperthyroidism that later progressed to Graves' ophthalmopathy. CDR3 in DNA: TGCAGCGTTGAGATGCTCACTCAAGAGACCCAGTACTTC. Translation: CSVEMLTQETQYF.